This is a list of T cell receptor beta chains from one sample in a study of cytomegalovirus exposure and HLA in healthy donors. The table came from immunoSEQ multiplex PCR; TCRdb's copy has only in-frame clones and leaves some out. The sample carries more than 20,000 clones, around 64% recorded once. The sequencing input was PBMCs. These receptors were collected from a woman aged 45 to 65 in good health and CMV-seronegative. Each CDR3 is given with its conserved first and last residue. A D gene is named only where the DNA matches it firmly. The listing skips clone size in some rows; elsewhere it reads once, few, many or a size class.

CDR3 protein | CDR3 DNA | V gene | clone size | J gene | D gene
CASSLSVKVKPGNTEAFF | TGCGCCAGCAGCTTGAGCGTCAAGGTCAAACCGGGGAACACTGAAGCTTTCTTT | TRBV5-1 | . | TRBJ1-1 | .
CTSSQDPLCVLAGGDEQFF | TGCACCAGCAGCCAAGACCCACTATGCGTCCTAGCGGGGGGGGATGAGCAGTTCTTC | TRBV1 | . | TRBJ2-1 | .
CASGPGQPTDTQYF | TGCGCCAGCGGGCCGGGACAGCCCACAGATACGCAGTATTTT | TRBV5-1 | . | TRBJ2-3 | TRBD1
CASFSGQGRNTIYF | TGTGCCAGCTTCTCCGGACAGGGACGAAACACCATATATTTT | TRBV28 | . | TRBJ1-3 | TRBD1
CASSAPGGSKNSPLHF | TGTGCCAGCAGCGCTCCCGGGGGTTCCAAGAATTCACCCCTCCACTTT | TRBV9 | . | TRBJ1-6 | .
CSVPRGTEAFF | TGCAGTGTCCCTAGGGGAACTGAAGCTTTCTTT | TRBV20-1 | . | TRBJ1-1 | .
CAITTSGGPYEQYF | TGTGCCATCACGACTAGCGGGGGTCCCTACGAGCAGTACTTC | TRBV7-9 | . | TRBJ2-7 | TRBD2
CASSPAGGSTLHF | TGTGCCAGCAGCCCGGCAGGGGGATCGACCCTCCACTTT | TRBV14 | once | TRBJ1-6 | TRBD1
CSVGLGGHYEQYF | TGCAGCGTTGGACTCGGTGGCCACTACGAGCAGTACTTC | TRBV29-1 | . | TRBJ2-7 | .
CSVGGQKETQYF | TGCAGCGTTGGAGGGCAGAAAGAGACCCAGTACTTC | TRBV29-1 | . | TRBJ2-5 | .
CASSELTGSTDTQYF | TGTGCCAGCAGTGAGCTGACAGGGAGCACAGATACGCAGTATTTT | TRBV6-1 | medium-sized | TRBJ2-3 | TRBD1
CASSLAGNFEAFF | TGTGCCAGCAGCTTGGCGGGAAATTTTGAAGCTTTCTTT | TRBV7-9 | . | TRBJ1-1 | .
CAGPRDRPSYEQYF | TGTGCCGGGCCCCGGGACAGGCCTTCCTACGAGCAGTACTTC | TRBV11-3 | . | TRBJ2-7 | TRBD1
CASSQPTGYTGELFF | TGCGCCAGCAGCCAACCAACAGGGTACACCGGGGAGCTGTTTTTT | TRBV4-1 | . | TRBJ2-2 | .
CAGQLGVSGSPEFF | TGTGCCGGTCAGTTGGGGGTTAGCGGGAGCCCGGAGTTCTTC | TRBV6-1 | . | TRBJ2-1 | TRBD2
CASSIAGPSNQPQHF | TGTGCCAGTAGTATTGCAGGCCCCAGCAATCAGCCCCAGCATTTT | TRBV19 | . | TRBJ1-5 | .
CASSYTQTYEQYF | TGTGCCAGCAGCTATACCCAGACCTACGAGCAGTACTTC | TRBV7-9 | . | TRBJ2-7 | .
CSVLQGTYNEQFF | TGCAGCGTTCTACAGGGAACCTACAATGAGCAGTTCTTC | TRBV29-1 | once | TRBJ2-1 | .
CASSPRTGWDTEAFF | TGTGCCAGCAGTCCTCGGACAGGGTGGGACACTGAAGCTTTCTTT | TRBV2 | . | TRBJ1-1 | TRBD1
CASSQSTSGPYNEQFF | TGCGCCAGCAGCCAATCTACTAGCGGCCCATACAATGAGCAGTTCTTC | TRBV4-1 | . | TRBJ2-1 | TRBD2
CASNPGREKLFF | TGTGCCAGCAATCCAGGAAGGGAAAAACTGTTTTTT | TRBV28 | once | TRBJ1-4 | .
CASSSEAEHEQYF | TGTGCCAGCAGCTCCGAAGCCGAGCACGAGCAGTACTTC | TRBV7-9 | . | TRBJ2-7 | .
CASSLGGSDYGYTF | TGCGCCAGCAGCTTGGGAGGTTCGGACTATGGCTACACCTTC | TRBV5-1 | . | TRBJ1-2 | .
CASSESGATLETQYF | TGCGCCAGCAGTGAGTCAGGGGCGACCCTTGAGACCCAGTACTTC | TRBV10-1 | . | TRBJ2-5 | .
CASTPSGSSDTQYF | TGTGCCAGCACACCTAGCGGGAGCTCAGATACGCAGTATTTT | TRBV6-5 | . | TRBJ2-3 | TRBD2
CASSLDGTVYNEQFF | TGCGCCAGCAGCTTGGACGGGACAGTGTACAATGAGCAGTTCTTC | TRBV5-1 | . | TRBJ2-1 | TRBD1
CASRPDRGRHQPQHF | TGTGCCAGCAGACCCGACAGGGGTCGACATCAGCCCCAGCATTTT | TRBV6-5 | . | TRBJ1-5 | TRBD1
CASSYSGHEQFF | TGTGCCAGCAGTTATAGCGGTCATGAGCAGTTCTTC | TRBV6-5 | . | TRBJ2-1 | .
CSVEASGTSNYEQYF | TGCAGCGTTGAAGCCTCCGGGACAAGTAACTACGAGCAGTACTTC | TRBV29-1 | once | TRBJ2-7 | .
CASSLSAGPADTQYF | TGTGCCAGCAGTTTGAGCGCGGGGCCTGCTGATACGCAGTATTTT | TRBV27 | . | TRBJ2-3 | .
CASSFGDNSPLHF | TGCGCCAGCAGCTTCGGAGATAATTCACCCCTCCACTTT | TRBV5-1 | . | TRBJ1-6 | .